This is a list of T cell receptor beta chains from one sample in a study of Tregs in tolerant kidney transplant recipients. Assay: immunoSEQ multiplex PCR; the TCRdb copy retains only in-frame clones and omits some. The sample shows 200,000 to 300,000 clones, roughly 80% of them seen only once. Material: CD4+ T cells from blood. These receptors were collected from a human donor in good health. Both conserved end residues are part of each CDR3. Fields, in order: J gene, clone size, V gene, D gene, CDR3 DNA, CDR3 protein. The D gene is left open where the match is weak. Where a row states a size, it is once, few, many or the class of an expanded clone; other rows omit it.

TRBJ2-3	NA	TRBV30	TRBD1	TGTGCCTGGAGCGCTATGGGACAGGGGAGCACAGATACGCAGTATTTT	CAWSAMGQGSTDTQYF
TRBJ1-1	NA	TRBV9	NA	TGTGCCAGCAGCCTGGGGCTGCAGGGGCGCGAAGCTTTCTTT	CASSLGLQGREAFF
TRBJ1-2	few	TRBV11-2	TRBD1	TGTGCCAGCAGCTTAGACCCGTGGGGAGGGGGCGACGGCTACACCTTC	CASSLDPWGGGDGYTF
TRBJ2-3	once	TRBV2	TRBD2	TGTGCCAGCAACGTTGGAGCTAGCGGGGGAGCCACAGATACGCAGTATTTT	CASNVGASGGATDTQYF
TRBJ1-5	NA	TRBV6-1	NA	TGTGCCAGCAAGGTGGGGTATCAGCCCCAGCATTTT	CASKVGYQPQHF
TRBJ2-3	NA	TRBV7-8	TRBD1	TGTGCCAGCAGCTCGGGACAGTTCACAGATACGCAGTATTTT	CASSSGQFTDTQYF
TRBJ2-2	NA	TRBV7-6	NA	TGTGCCAGCAGCTTACACTTACCGGGACTGGCGAACACCGGGGAGCTGTTTTTT	CASSLHLPGLANTGELFF
TRBJ1-2	NA	TRBV6-4	TRBD1	TGTGCCAGCAGTCCCCGGACAGGGTTCAATGGCTACACCTTC	CASSPRTGFNGYTF
TRBJ1-1	few	TRBV6-1	TRBD1	TGTGCCAGCAGGACGACAGGGACGACTGAAGCTTTCTTT	CASRTTGTTEAFF
TRBJ2-5	NA	TRBV5-1	NA	TGCGCCAGCAGCTTCATAGGGGAAGAGACCCAGTACTTC	CASSFIGEETQYF
TRBJ2-1	NA	TRBV9	NA	TGTGCCAGCAGCGCGACTTCCTACAATGAGCAGTTCTTC	CASSATSYNEQFF
TRBJ1-2	NA	TRBV5-1	NA	TGCGCCAGCAGCTTCTCGACGGGATACGGCTACACCTTC	CASSFSTGYGYTF
TRBJ1-2	once	TRBV6-6	TRBD1	TGTGCCAGCAGTAAAGGACAGGGAGGAAATTATGGCTACACCTTC	CASSKGQGGNYGYTF
TRBJ2-1	NA	TRBV29-1	NA	TGCAGCGTTGGGAAAGGGACCGGGGTGGCGAATGAGCAGTTCTTC	CSVGKGTGVANEQFF
TRBJ1-5	NA	TRBV19	NA	TGTGCCAGTGGGAGATGGACAGGCAATCAGCCCCAGCATTTT	CASGRWTGNQPQHF
TRBJ2-2	once	TRBV5-1	TRBD2	TGCGCCAGCAGCCGGCGGGGGGAGAACACCGGGGAGCTGTTTTTT	CASSRRGENTGELFF
TRBJ2-7	NA	TRBV7-3	TRBD2	TGTGCCAGCAGCTTCTCAGGCGGGGGGCTCTACGAGCAGTACTTC	CASSFSGGGLYEQYF
TRBJ2-6	NA	TRBV11-3	NA	TGTGCCAGCAGCTTAGATTCAGCCTCTGGGGCCAACGTCCTGACTTTC	CASSLDSASGANVLTF
TRBJ1-3	few	TRBV9	NA	TGTGCCAGCAGCACCAGGGGTACTGGAAACACCATATATTTT	CASSTRGTGNTIYF
TRBJ2-5	NA	TRBV5-6	NA	TGTGCCAGCAGCTTCGGCTGGGGAGAGACCCAGTACTTC	CASSFGWGETQYF
TRBJ2-1	NA	TRBV27	NA	TGTGCCAGCAGTTTATCGGCGGATAGCTCCTACAATGAGCAGTTCTTC	CASSLSADSSYNEQFF
TRBJ1-4	NA	TRBV18	NA	TGTGCCAGCTCACCACAAGGAATTAATGAAAAACTGTTTTTT	CASSPQGINEKLFF
TRBJ1-1	NA	TRBV5-1	NA	TGCGCCAGCAGCTTAGGAGTGAACACTGAAGCTTTCTTT	CASSLGVNTEAFF
TRBJ1-6	once	TRBV6-1	NA	TGTGCCAGCAGTGAAGCGTCTAGCCAGGGTGGGTCACCCCTCCACTTT	CASSEASSQGGSPLHF
TRBJ2-7	NA	TRBV6-6	TRBD2	TGTGCCAGCAGCCCTGGGCGGCGGGGGACCTACGAGCAGTACTTC	CASSPGRRGTYEQYF
TRBJ1-6	once	TRBV18	TRBD1	TGTGCCAGCTCACCCGGACAGGGGAGTTATTCACCCCTCCACTTT	CASSPGQGSYSPLHF
TRBJ2-1	NA	TRBV5-1	TRBD2	TGCGCCAGCAGCCTAACTACGCGGGGGTTTGAGCAGTTCTTC	CASSLTTRGFEQFF
TRBJ1-1	NA	TRBV6-5	NA	TGTGCCAGCAGCCACCGGGGAGCATTGAACACTGAAGCTTTCTTT	CASSHRGALNTEAFF
TRBJ1-6	NA	TRBV25-1	TRBD1	TGTGCCAGCCATCGGGGACAGGTTAATTCACCCCTCCACTTT	CASHRGQVNSPLHF
TRBJ1-4	NA	TRBV6-6	NA	TGTGCCAGCAGTCGCCACAGGGATGAAAAACTGTTTTTT	CASSRHRDEKLFF
TRBJ1-3	NA	TRBV15	NA	TGTGCCACCAGCGACCATACAGGGCCCTCTGGAAACACCATATATTTT	CATSDHTGPSGNTIYF
TRBJ2-7	NA	TRBV9	TRBD1	TGTGCCAGCAGCCCACGACAGGGATCCTACGAGCAGTACTTC	CASSPRQGSYEQYF
TRBJ2-1	NA	TRBV7-3	TRBD1	TGTGCCAGCAGCTTGGGACAGGCGGAATGGAATGAGCAGTTCTTC	CASSLGQAEWNEQFF
TRBJ1-1	NA	TRBV30	NA	TGTGCCTGGAGTGTGGGGAGTACTGAAGCTTTCTTT	CAWSVGSTEAFF
TRBJ1-5	NA	TRBV28	NA	TGTGCCAGCACCGAGAGGGGAAGCAATCAGCCCCAGCATTTT	CASTERGSNQPQHF
TRBJ2-5	few	TRBV5-4	NA	TGTGCCAGCAGCTTGGAGTCTAGAGAGACCCAGTACTTC	CASSLESRETQYF
TRBJ2-2	once	TRBV5-1	NA	TGCGCCAGCAGCTTGGCCATGACCGGGGAGCTGTTTTTT	CASSLAMTGELFF
TRBJ2-7	once	TRBV29-1	TRBD1	TGCAGCGTCGCCCCGGGACAGGGGCGATACGAGCAGTACTTC	CSVAPGQGRYEQYF
TRBJ2-3	NA	TRBV5-1	TRBD2	TGCGCCAGCAGCGTACTAGCGGGGGGAGCCCTTAGGCGCACAGATACGCAGTATTTT	CASSVLAGGALRRTDTQYF
TRBJ2-1	NA	TRBV5-4	NA	TGTGCCAGCAGCTCTTCGCGGGCCAGCTCCTACAATGAGCAGTTCTTC	CASSSSRASSYNEQFF
TRBJ1-2	NA	TRBV11-2	NA	TGTGCCAGCAGCTCCCTACTTAGCTATGGCTACACCTTC	CASSSLLSYGYTF
TRBJ2-7	NA	TRBV5-1	NA	TGCGCCAGCAGCTTGCAATGGGGGCCCTCCTACGAGCAGTACTTC	CASSLQWGPSYEQYF
TRBJ2-7	NA	TRBV7-8	NA	TGTGCCAGCATGGCTGGACCAGAGCCTAGCTCCTACGAGCAGTACTTC	CASMAGPEPSSYEQYF
TRBJ1-2	NA	TRBV19	TRBD1	TGTGCCAGTAGTATTCGGACAGGGTATGGCTACACCTTC	CASSIRTGYGYTF
TRBJ2-2	NA	TRBV30	TRBD2	TGTGCCTGGAGAGGATTAGCGGGAGCTCTCACCGGGGAGCTGTTTTTT	CAWRGLAGALTGELFF
TRBJ2-7	NA	TRBV6-1	NA	TGTGCCAGCAGTGGGCACTTTGGAGGGAAACTGGCGGGGGAGCAGTACTTC	CASSGHFGGKLAGEQYF
TRBJ2-3	NA	TRBV30	NA	TGTGCCTGGAGTGAATATGCTACTCGGACCACAGATACGCAGTATTTT	CAWSEYATRTTDTQYF
TRBJ1-1	NA	TRBV15	NA	TGTGCCACCAGCAGAGATCAAACAGCTACTGAAGCTTTCTTT	CATSRDQTATEAFF
TRBJ2-1	NA	TRBV12-1	NA	TGTGCCAGCAGCTTATTCAGCGGGGGGGCGTTAGTAAATGAGCAGTTCTTC	CASSLFSGGALVNEQFF
TRBJ2-7	NA	TRBV6-1	TRBD1	TGTGCCAGCCGACGCACAGGGGACAGCTCCTACGAGCAGTACTTC	CASRRTGDSSYEQYF
TRBJ2-3	NA	TRBV7-3	NA	TGTGCCAGCAGCCCGAACACAGATACGCAGTATTTT	CASSPNTDTQYF
TRBJ2-2	once	TRBV5-1	TRBD2	TGCGCCAGCAGCTTAGGTCCAGCGGGAGTTACCGGGGAGCTGTTTTTT	CASSLGPAGVTGELFF
TRBJ2-7	NA	TRBV28	NA	TGTGCCGCCCAACCACTCAGGGAGACCTACGAGCAGTACTTC	CAAQPLRETYEQYF
TRBJ1-5	NA	TRBV5-5	NA	TGTGCCAGCAGCTCTGGAGGAGGGAATCAGCCCCAGCATTTT	CASSSGGGNQPQHF
TRBJ1-2	NA	TRBV21-1	NA	TGTGCCAGCAGCGGATGTGAACCGGGACAGGGGGACGGCTACACCTTC	CASSGCEPGQGDGYTF
TRBJ1-4	NA	TRBV9	NA	TGTGCCAGCAGCCCCGGGCGTCTGCCTAATGAAAAACTGTTTTTT	CASSPGRLPNEKLFF
TRBJ2-3	NA	TRBV6-5	NA	TGTGCCAGCAGCTACGGACACCCTGGAGATACGCAGTATTTT	CASSYGHPGDTQYF
TRBJ2-7	once	TRBV5-1	NA	TGCGCCAGCAGACGACAGAACGAGCAGTACTTC	CASRRQNEQYF
TRBJ2-5	NA	TRBV7-2	NA	TGTGCCAGCAGCCCCGGACAGTTCCAAGAGACCCAGTACTTC	CASSPGQFQETQYF